This T cell receptor (beta chain) was captured by sequencing in a study of T-cell memory formation after mild COVID-19. One entry per CDR3 protein, called by TCRdb with MiXCR from the 5' RACE reads. The table includes about 210,000 distinct CDR3 sequences, over 9.5% detected once. This clonotype was counted only a few times. The V end lost 3 bases, the J end lost 3 bases, and 17 bases lay between the germline ends. Germline V gene sequence: CDR1 SEHNR, CDR2 FQNEAQ (reference sequence). The CDR3 has 16 residues. This receptor was obtained from a man aged 18 to 35 who had mild COVID-19 (a few samples of this study predate the infection). Cell type and time point are not known. J is TRBJ2-5 and V is TRBV7-9; perhaps TRBD2 as D (6 bases). The specimen was PBMCs or a T cell subset sorted from them (not recorded which). CDR3 in DNA: TGTGCCAGCAGCTTGGGTATTTGGGAGGTGGAAGAGACCCAGTACTTC. It is translated as CASSLGIWEVEETQYF.